These 11 T cell receptor beta chains were all obtained from the same sample, sequenced in a study of OX40 agonist ivuxolimab in advanced cancers. Sequenced by immunoSEQ multiplex PCR; TCRdb stores in-frame clones only, minus some. The top ten hold around 35% of the sample, which has 40,000 or so clones, about 83% seen once. The starting material was CD4+ or CD8+ T cells sorted from blood, obtained in a trial of the OX40 agonist ivuxolimab. The receptors were sampled from an adult with an advanced solid tumor such as melanoma, head and neck, liver or kidney cancer.

V is TRBV6-6 and J is TRBJ2-3; TRBD1 aligns across 8 bases. V lost 5 bases to trimming and J lost 0 bases; unmatched junction nucleotides: 4. The CDR3 totals 15 residues. The germline V gene has CDR1 MNHNY and CDR2 SVGAGI (reference sequence). CDR3: CASSLGTGSTDTQYF. In DNA form, the CDR3 reads TGTGCCAGCAGTCTGGGGACAGGTAGCACAGATACGCAGTATTTT.

This sequence joins TRBV5-5 and TRBJ2-7; either TRBD1 or TRBD2 may fit D (5 bases each). Germline values: CDR1 SGHKS, CDR2 YYEKEE (reference sequence). Deletions cut 2 bases from V and 6 bases from J, with 12 bases between. CDR3 size: 13 residues. The chain's CDR3 is CASSFRQRVEQYF. Written as DNA, the CDR3 is TGTGCCAGCAGCTTCCGACAGAGGGTCGAGCAGTACTTC.

The chain combines TRBV6-1 with TRBJ2-5; D uncertain. The CDR3 has 13 residues. V lost 7 bases to trimming and J lost 4 bases, with 13 bases between them. Germline V lookup: CDR1 MNHNS, CDR2 SASEGT. CDR3 DNA: TGTGCCAGCAAAAAGGGATTTAGAGAGACCCAGTACTTC. Translation gives CASKKGFRETQYF.

This clone was counted only a few times. CDR3 sequence: CASQVGSYGYTF. DNA of the CDR3: TGTGCCAGCCAAGTTGGGTCCTATGGCTACACCTTC. The chain links TRBV7-9 to TRBJ1-2; D call uncertain. Germline values: CDR1 SEHNR, CDR2 FQNEAQ (reference sequence). CDR3 length: 12 amino acids. Trimming took off 8 bases at V and 4 bases at J, with 11 bases between the two ends.

This chain links TRBV5-8 with TRBJ2-2; TRBD2 aligns across 12 bases. The trim removed 3 bases at V and 9 bases at J, leaving 6 bases unmatched. CDR1 and CDR2 from the germline V gene are SGHTS and YDEGEE. The CDR3 extends over 15 amino acids. For the CDR3, the DNA is TGTGCCAGCAGCTCACGACTAGCGGGAGTCCGGGAGCTGTTTTTT. The encoded protein is CASSSRLAGVRELFF.

There are a few counts of this clone. V and J are TRBV7-2 and TRBJ2-1, with TRBD2 matching over 7 bases. V gave up 2 bases and J gave up 6 bases; unmatched junction bases: 7. The CDR3 has 15 amino acids. Germline values: CDR1 SGHTA, CDR2 FQGNSA. The CDR3 loop is CASSLIQGGGNEQFF. As DNA, the CDR3 is TGTGCCAGCAGCTTAATTCAGGGCGGGGGCAATGAGCAGTTCTTC. The full variable domain, completed using reference TRBV7-2 and TRBJ2-1, is GAGVSQSPSNKVTEKGKDVELRCDPISGHTALYWYRQSLGQGLEFLIYFQGNSAPDKSGLPSDRFSAERTGGSVSTLTIQRTQQEDSAVYLCASSLIQGGGNEQFFGPGTRLTVL.

V is TRBV6-1 and J is TRBJ2-7; maybe TRBD2 (6 bases). V gave up 8 bases and J gave up 4 bases, with 18 bases separating them. The CDR3 is made up of 14 amino acids. Germline CDR1 MNHNS, CDR2 SASEGT. CDR3 bases: TGTGCCAGCTCCAGGGAGACTAGTCGATACGAGCAGTACTTC. It codes for CASSRETSRYEQYF.

The V gene is TRBV6-1, the J gene TRBJ2-1; TRBD1 agrees at 9 bases. V lost 10 bases and J lost 7; bases outside the gene matches: 5. Per germline, CDR1 MNHNS and CDR2 SASEGT. The CDR3 spans 12 residues. The CDR3 sequence is CANRQGENEQFF. For the CDR3, the DNA is TGTGCCAACCGACAGGGGGAGAATGAGCAGTTCTTC.

The CDR3 nucleotides are TGTGCCAGCAGTGATGACACCGGGGAGCTGTTTTTT. It yields the protein CASSDDTGELFF. V and J are TRBV28 and TRBJ2-2; D not certain. The V gene's germline CDR1 is MDHEN and CDR2 SYDVKM. The CDR3 covers 12 residues. V was shortened by 5 bases and J by 3 bases, with 4 bases between the two germline ends.

The chain is built from TRBV10-3 and TRBJ2-7, with D perhaps TRBD1 or TRBD2 (5 bases each). V shed 7 bases and J shed 5 bases, with 12 bases lying between them. Germline V gene lookup returns CDR1 ENHRY and CDR2 SYGVKD. This CDR3 contains 12 residues. The CDR3 region is CAINGRDHEQYF. The CDR3 coding sequence is TGTGCCATCAACGGCAGGGACCACGAGCAGTACTTC.

The chain links TRBV28 to TRBJ1-2, with 7 bases matching TRBD1. Germline V gene data show CDR1 as MDHEN and CDR2 as SYDVKM. This CDR3 has 17 amino acids. The V gene end was trimmed by 6 bases and the J gene end by 2 bases; junction bases not matched to a gene: 15. CDR3 residues: CASRPLRGQEANYGYTF. The CDR3 DNA reads as TGTGCCAGCAGACCCCTCAGAGGACAGGAAGCCAACTATGGCTACACCTTC.